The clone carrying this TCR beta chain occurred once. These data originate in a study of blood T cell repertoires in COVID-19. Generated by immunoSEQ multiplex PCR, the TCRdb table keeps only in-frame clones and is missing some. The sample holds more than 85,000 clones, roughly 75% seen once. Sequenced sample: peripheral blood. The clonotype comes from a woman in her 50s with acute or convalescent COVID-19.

The CDR3, as DNA: TGTGCCAGTAGTATAGACCCCGGTTCGGGAACCCTCCACTTT. Its protein is CASSIDPGSGTLHF. J is TRBJ1-6 and V is TRBV19; no clear D gene. CDR1 and CDR2 from the germline V gene are LNHDA and SQIVND (reference sequence). V lost 0 bases and J lost 14, with 14 bases in between. The CDR3 contains 14 residues.